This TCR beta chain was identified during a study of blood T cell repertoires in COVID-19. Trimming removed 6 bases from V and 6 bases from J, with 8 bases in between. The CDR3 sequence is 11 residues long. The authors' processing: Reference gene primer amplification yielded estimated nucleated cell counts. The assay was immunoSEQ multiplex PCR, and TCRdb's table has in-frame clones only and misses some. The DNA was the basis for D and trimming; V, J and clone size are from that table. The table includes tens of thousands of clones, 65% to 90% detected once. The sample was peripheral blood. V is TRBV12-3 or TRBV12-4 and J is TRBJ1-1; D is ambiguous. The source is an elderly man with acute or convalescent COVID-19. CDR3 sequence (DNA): TGTGCCAGCAGGTACGGGGCTGAAGCTTTCTTT. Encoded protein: CASRYGAEAFF.